Below are 29 T cell receptor beta chains sequenced from a single sample in a study of T cells in Graves' hyperthyroidism and ophthalmopathy. Amplified TCR beta CDR3 regions came from RNA transcripts. TCR CDR3 regions were first amplified by RT-PCR with HTBI primers. In TCRdb, the multiplex PCR reads were re-called with MiXCR into one record per CDR3 protein. This sample has about 480,000 distinct CDR3 sequences, with over 13% found just once. Sequencing used blood. These receptors originate from a woman between 18 and 29 years old with Graves' hyperthyroidism.

This clonotype was counted many times. V is TRBV28 and J is TRBJ1-2; the match to TRBD1 covers 11 bases. This CDR3 has 15 residues. Germline CDR1 MDHEN, CDR2 SYDVKM. The J segment lost 3 bases and the V segment lost 5 bases, leaving 5 bases of the junction unmatched. The CDR3 reads CASSAPGQGDYGYTF. CDR3 in DNA: TGTGCCAGCAGTGCCCCGGGACAGGGGGACTATGGCTACACCTTC.

The table lists this clonotype with many counts. V and J are TRBV5-1 and TRBJ2-3; 7 bases are a match to TRBD1. The CDR3 spans 17 residues. Trimming at V came to 0 bases and at J to 0 bases, leaving 7 bases not matched to a gene. Germline loops: CDR1 SGHRS, CDR2 YFSETQ. CDR3 amino acids: CASSLGGGGTSTDTQYF. Here the CDR3 DNA reads TGCGCCAGCAGCTTGGGAGGGGGCGGCACTAGCACAGATACGCAGTATTTT.

This clonotype was picked up many times. This rearrangement joins TRBV3-1 to TRBJ2-1, with 15 bases aligning to TRBD2. The CDR3 covers 21 residues. Germline V gene lookup returns CDR1 LGHDT and CDR2 YNNKEL (reference sequence). The junction had 16 bases not matched to a gene; V was cut back by 0 bases and J by 7 bases. CDR3 protein: CASSQDPPGLAGGGVKNEQFF. The CDR3 coding sequence is TGTGCCAGCAGCCAAGATCCGCCGGGACTAGCGGGAGGAGGGGTGAAAAATGAGCAGTTCTTC.

Many counts were recorded for this clonotype. The chain has TRBV7-9 and TRBJ2-7; 7 positions match TRBD2. CDR1 and CDR2 from the germline V gene are SEHNR and FQNEAQ (reference sequence). J gave up 3 bases and V 5 bases, and 1 base lay outside the gene matches. The CDR3 length is 12 residues. The CDR3 reads CASSPSGYEQYF. In DNA form, the CDR3 reads TGTGCCAGCAGCCCTAGCGGCTACGAGCAGTACTTC.

The chain links TRBV4-1 to TRBJ2-4; 7 positions agree with TRBD1. J gave up 0 bases and V 2 bases, and 4 bases lay outside the gene matches. Germline V lookup: CDR1 MGHRA, CDR2 YSYEKL. The CDR3 has 16 amino acids. CDR3 sequence: CASSQPGTVAKNIQYF. The CDR3, as DNA: TGCGCCAGCAGCCAACCAGGGACAGTAGCCAAAAACATTCAGTACTTC.

This clonotype appeared many times. The rearrangement links TRBV24-1 to TRBJ2-3, with 10 bases matching TRBD2. Per germline, CDR1 KGHDR and CDR2 SFDVKD. The CDR3 loop spans 19 amino acids. V dropped 4 bases and J dropped 1; count of bases not matched to a gene: 13. This chain's CDR3 is CATSDATGLAGAGTDTQYF. As DNA, the CDR3 is TGTGCCACCAGTGACGCGACAGGGCTAGCGGGAGCGGGCACAGATACGCAGTATTTT.

This clonotype was seen once. A junction boundary mismatches the germline segment, possibly from a read error. CDR3 sequence: CVSRRAAGTDTQYF. Here the CDR3 DNA reads TGTGTCAGCAGGAGGGCGGCGGGTACAGATACGCAGTATTTT. The V and J genes are TRBV5-6 and TRBJ2-3; TRBD2 might be the D (6 bases). This CDR3 region has 14 residues. The germline CDR1 and CDR2 sequences are SGHDT and YYEEEE.

V and J are TRBV11-2 and TRBJ2-5, with 11 bases identical to TRBD2. Germline-derived CDR1 and CDR2 are SGHAT and FQNNGV. Trimming cost V 4 bases and J 2 bases; bases outside gene matches: 12. CDR3 length: 18 residues. The CDR3 reads CASSSYMTSGTRQETQYF. The DNA for the CDR3 is TGTGCCAGCAGCTCTTACATGACTAGCGGGACCCGGCAAGAGACCCAGTACTTC.

This clonotype has ten or more counts. V is TRBV11-2 and J is TRBJ2-1, with 8 bases matching TRBD2. V dropped 5 bases and J dropped 6; count of bases not matched to a gene: 9. CDR1 is SGHAT, CDR2 FQNNGV, per germline. The CDR3 loop spans 15 amino acids. CDR3 residues: CASSPDGGGLNEQFF. CDR3 sequence (DNA): TGTGCCAGCAGCCCCGACGGGGGGGGGCTCAATGAGCAGTTCTTC.

This clonotype was counted ten times or more. The V and J genes are TRBV27 and TRBJ1-1, with 9 bases matching TRBD1. The junction had 9 bases not matched to a gene; V was cut back by 5 bases and J by 5 bases. Germline assignment: CDR1 MNHEY and CDR2 SMNVEV (reference sequence). This CDR3 has 15 amino acids. CDR3 sequence: CASSVSHRGRTEAFF. CDR3 bases: TGTGCCAGCAGTGTTAGCCACAGGGGGCGAACTGAAGCTTTCTTT.

This clonotype appeared many times. The rearrangement links TRBV10-3 to TRBJ2-3; possible D gene TRBD2, 5 bases. The CDR3 loop spans 14 amino acids. Trimming took 9 bases from V and 0 from J, leaving 13 bases between them. Germline CDR1 reads ENHRY; CDR2 reads SYGVKD. CDR3 sequence reads: CAISHEGSTDTQYF. The CDR3, as DNA: TGTGCCATAAGCCACGAGGGCAGCACAGATACGCAGTATTTT.

A word on this clonotype: This sequence may be a read error, since a much larger clone differs from it by one base. The V gene is TRBV9, the J gene TRBJ1-3; 7 bases are a match to TRBD1. Germline V gene data show CDR1 as SGDLS and CDR2 as YYNGEE. This CDR3 has 15 residues. The chain's CDR3 is CPSSGTDATGNTIYF. CDR3 in DNA: TGTCCCAGCAGCGGGACAGACGCTACTGGAAACACCATATATTTT.

This chain connects TRBV5-1 to TRBJ1-1; maybe TRBD1 (5 bases). V lost 4 bases, J lost 6 bases, and 13 bases lay in between. Germline CDR1 and CDR2: SGHRS and YFSETQ. The CDR3 has 13 amino acids. This CDR3 reads CASSLGGLSEAFF. Here the CDR3 DNA reads TGCGCCAGCAGCCTGGGGGGGTTATCTGAAGCTTTCTTT.

This clonotype was picked up many times. The V call is TRBV2, the J call TRBJ2-1, with D maybe TRBD2 (6 bases). Between the trimmed V and J ends, which lost 7 bases and 8 bases, there was a span of 18 bases. The CDR3 totals 14 residues. The germline gives CDR1 SNHLY, CDR2 FYNNEI. The CDR3 protein is CASIRDGGSYEQFF. As DNA, the CDR3 is TGTGCCAGCATAAGAGACGGAGGGAGTTATGAGCAGTTCTTC.

The J gene is TRBJ2-7, the V gene TRBV11-2, with a weak D call TRBD2 (5 bases). Between the trimmed V and J ends, which lost 6 bases and 2 bases, there was a span of 14 bases. Germline CDR1 reads SGHAT; CDR2 reads FQNNGV. The CDR3 sequence is 14 residues long. The DNA for the CDR3 is TGTGCCAGCAGTTCCTGGGGAGCCACCTACGAGCAGTACTTC. Amino acids: CASSSWGATYEQYF.

The table lists this clonotype with a few counts. The chain couples TRBV7-8 to TRBJ1-5, with a weak D call TRBD1 (5 bases). The V end was cut by 5 bases, the J end by 5 bases, with 16 bases between. This CDR3 spans 15 amino acids. Per the germline V gene, CDR1 is SGHVS and CDR2 is FQNEAQ. The CDR3 nucleotides read TGTGCCAGCAGCCCCCGGGGGGGGGGGGATCAGCCCCAGCATTTT. Protein sequence: CASSPRGGGDQPQHF.

This clonotype appeared a few times. The CDR3 spells CASNSLTNTGELFF. The DNA of the CDR3 is TGTGCCAGCAATAGCCTCACTAACACCGGGGAGCTGTTTTTT. This chain joins TRBV2 and TRBJ2-2; D is ambiguous. CDR3 length equals 14 residues. Germline V lookup: CDR1 SNHLY, CDR2 FYNNEI. Between the trimmed V and J ends, which lost 7 bases and 2 bases, there was a span of 11 bases.

Ten or more counts support this clonotype. J is TRBJ2-2 and V is TRBV6-1, with 7 bases lining up with TRBD1. V lost 6 bases and J lost 6; bases outside the gene matches: 10. Per germline, CDR1 MNHNS and CDR2 SASEGT. This CDR3 region has 15 residues. The CDR3 is CASSRGTVGAGELFF. In DNA, the CDR3 is TGTGCCAGCAGCAGAGGGACAGTCGGGGCCGGGGAGCTGTTTTTT.

This clonotype was observed many times. The chain couples TRBV12-3 or TRBV12-4 to TRBJ1-1; no reliable D call. The CDR3 has 11 residues. Trimming took 0 bases from V and 5 from J, leaving 1 base between them. The CDR3: CASSLATEAFF. CDR3 nucleotide sequence: TGTGCCAGCAGTTTAGCGACTGAAGCTTTCTTT.

This clonotype was seen ten or more times. The J gene is TRBJ2-7, the V gene TRBV7-3; the D gene is possibly TRBD2 (6 bases). Trimming cost V 4 bases and J 6 bases, with 13 bases left between them. The CDR3 has 13 residues. Germline values: CDR1 SGHTA, CDR2 FQGTGA. Here the CDR3 DNA reads TGTGCCAGCAGCTGGGAGGCGGGTCGCGAGCAGTACTTC. Translated: CASSWEAGREQYF.

This clonotype was seen many times. The CDR3 protein is CASSPRTDYGYTF. CDR3 coding DNA: TGTGCCAGCAGCCCCCGGACAGACTATGGCTACACCTTC. The V and J genes are TRBV7-2 and TRBJ1-2; a possible D gene is TRBD1 (6 bases). There are 13 residues in the CDR3. The V end lost 5 bases, the J end lost 3 bases, and 10 bases lay between the germline ends. CDR1 and CDR2 (germline): SGHTA, FQGNSA.

CDR3 sequence: CASSLEQAARADTQYF. The DNA of the CDR3 is TGCGCCAGCAGCTTGGAACAGGCAGCGAGGGCAGATACGCAGTATTTT. The genes are TRBV5-1 and TRBJ2-3, with D possibly called TRBD1 or TRBD2 (5 bases each). The CDR3 has 16 amino acids. Trimming took off 0 bases at V and 4 bases at J, with 15 bases between the two ends. Germline lookup yields CDR1 SGHRS and CDR2 YFSETQ.

This clonotype was seen ten or more times. The CDR3 region is CASAPVYHNEQFF. The DNA of the CDR3 is TGTGCTAGTGCCCCAGTTTACCACAATGAGCAGTTCTTC. The V gene is TRBV12-5, the J gene TRBJ2-1; D remains ambiguous. The germline CDR1 and CDR2 sequences are LGHNT and FRNRAP. Trimming left V 7 bases short and J 5 bases short, with 12 bases between. CDR3 length: 13 amino acids.

The V gene is TRBV9, the J gene TRBJ1-2; TRBD1 is a possible D gene (6 bases). The CDR3 extends over 17 amino acids. V lost 4 bases and J 1 base, leaving 20 bases between the germline ends. From germline, CDR1 is SGDLS and CDR2 YYNGEE. The CDR3 DNA reads TGTGCCAGCAGCATGGGTGAGAGGGGGAGGAGTAACTATGGCTACACCTTC. Residues: CASSMGERGRSNYGYTF. Variable domain in full (rest from reference TRBV9 and TRBJ1-2): DSGVTQTPKHLITATGQRVTLRCSPRSGDLSVYWYQQSLDQGLQFLIQYYNGEERAKGNILERFSAQQFPDLHSELNLSSLELGDSALYFCASSMGERGRSNYGYTFGSGTRLTVV.

In its sample, this clonotype was seen many times. The chain uses TRBV12-3 or TRBV12-4 and TRBJ2-1; D call uncertain. V shed 4 bases and J shed 9 bases, with 10 bases lying between them. The CDR3 covers 12 residues. The CDR3 reads CASSSPATEQFF. DNA for the CDR3: TGTGCCAGCAGTTCCCCGGCCACTGAGCAGTTCTTC.

This clonotype was counted ten times or more. This CDR3 reads CASSSGGSTNEKLFF. CDR3 sequence (DNA): TGTGCCAGCAGCTCTGGTGGGTCAACTAATGAAAAACTGTTTTTT. The chain recombines TRBV11-3 with TRBJ1-4; D is unresolved. Germline CDR1 SGHNT, CDR2 YENEEA. CDR3 length: 15 residues. V lost 4 bases to trimming and J lost 0 bases, with 9 bases between them.

The chain couples TRBV20-1 to TRBJ2-5, with D possibly being TRBD2 (6 bases). The germline CDR1 and CDR2 sequences are DFQATT and SNEGSKA (reference sequence). Trimming took 5 bases from V and 7 from J, leaving 8 bases between them. This CDR3 has 10 residues. DNA for the CDR3: TGCAGTGCTTCGGAGGGGACCCAGTACTTC. It codes for CSASEGTQYF.

This sequence joins TRBV20-1 and TRBJ1-5, with TRBD1 identical over 8 bases. Per germline, CDR1 DFQATT and CDR2 SNEGSKA (reference sequence). V shed 1 base, J shed 3 bases, and the junction held 2 bases outside the gene matches. CDR3 size: 14 residues. DNA of the CDR3: TGCAGTGCTAGAGGGGGACAGGACAATCAGCCCCAGCATTTT. Translating it yields CSARGGQDNQPQHF.

This clonotype turned up a few times. The chain joins TRBV4-1 to TRBJ2-2; no reliable D call. The CDR3 is 16 amino acids. Germline V lookup: CDR1 MGHRA, CDR2 YSYEKL. V was clipped by 1 base and J by 2 bases, with 11 bases between them. CDR3 loop: CASSQGESLNTGELFF. The CDR3 DNA is TGCGCCAGCAGCCAAGGAGAGTCTCTTAACACCGGGGAGCTGTTTTTT.